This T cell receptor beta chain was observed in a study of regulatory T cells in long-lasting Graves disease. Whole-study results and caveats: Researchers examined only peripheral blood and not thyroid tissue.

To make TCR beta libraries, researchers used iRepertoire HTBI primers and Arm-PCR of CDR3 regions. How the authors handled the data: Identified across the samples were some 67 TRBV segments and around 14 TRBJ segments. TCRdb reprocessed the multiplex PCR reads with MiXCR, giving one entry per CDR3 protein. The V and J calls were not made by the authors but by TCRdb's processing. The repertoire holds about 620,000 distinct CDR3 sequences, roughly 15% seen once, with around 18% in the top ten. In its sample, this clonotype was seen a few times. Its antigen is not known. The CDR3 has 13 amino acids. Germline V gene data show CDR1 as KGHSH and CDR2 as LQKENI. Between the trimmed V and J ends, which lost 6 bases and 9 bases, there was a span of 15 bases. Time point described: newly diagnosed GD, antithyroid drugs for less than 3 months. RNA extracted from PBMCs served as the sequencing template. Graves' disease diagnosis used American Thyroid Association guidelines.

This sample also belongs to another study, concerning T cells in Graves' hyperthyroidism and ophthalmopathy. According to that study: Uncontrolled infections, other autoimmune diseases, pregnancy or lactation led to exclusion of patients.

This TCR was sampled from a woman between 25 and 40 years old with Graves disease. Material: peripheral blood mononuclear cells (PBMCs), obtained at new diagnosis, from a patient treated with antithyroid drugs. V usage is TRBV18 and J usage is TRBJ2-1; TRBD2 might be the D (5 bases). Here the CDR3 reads CASSLQDLGEQFF. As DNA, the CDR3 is TGTGCCAGCTCGCTTCAGGACTTAGGTGAGCAGTTCTTC.